Each of the 13 T cell receptor beta chains below was sequenced from the same sample in a study of T cells after somatic rescue of genetic block. Produced via immunoSEQ multiplex PCR; TCRdb's table is partial and in-frame only. Of approximately 70,000 clones listed, approximately 91% are singletons. The sample was peripheral blood mononuclear cells (PBMCs). The receptors stem from a man aged 25-40 years.

The J gene is TRBJ2-7, the V gene TRBV6-1; D ambiguous. CDR1 is MNHNS, CDR2 SASEGT, per germline. The V end was cut by 6 bases, the J end by 3 bases, with 6 bases between. The CDR3 has 11 amino acids. CDR3 sequence: CASRSNYEQYF. The CDR3 bases are TGTGCCAGCAGATCGAACTACGAGCAGTACTTC.

The rearrangement uses TRBV4-1 and TRBJ2-7, with D possibly being TRBD1 or TRBD2 (7 bases each). Trimming shortened V by 4 bases and J by 5 bases, and 12 bases separated the two germline ends. CDR1 and CDR2 from the germline V gene are MGHRA and YSYEKL. This CDR3 is built from 13 residues. The CDR3, as DNA: TGCGCCAGCAGCCGCCAGGGGGGGAACGAGCAGTACTTC. Its translation is CASSRQGGNEQYF.

The CDR3: CASSSSGSGRGEQFF. CDR3 in DNA: TGTGCCAGCAGTTCCTCCGGTAGCGGGAGAGGTGAGCAGTTCTTC. The V and J genes are TRBV6-6 and TRBJ2-1, with 9 bases identical to TRBD2. The CDR3 has 15 residues. The trim removed 4 bases at V and 9 bases at J, leaving 10 bases unmatched. Germline V gene data show CDR1 as MNHNY and CDR2 as SVGAGI (reference sequence).

The chain couples TRBV30 to TRBJ1-4, with 7 bases fitting TRBD1. The CDR3 extends over 16 amino acids. CDR1 and CDR2 from the germline V gene are GTSNPN and SVGIG (reference sequence). V trimming: 2 bases; J trimming: 7 bases; junction bases outside the gene matches: 13. This CDR3 is CAWSLGRGEGSEKLFF. The DNA of the CDR3 is TGTGCCTGGAGTCTAGGCAGGGGGGAGGGTAGTGAAAAACTGTTTTTT.

This clone has only one observation. The V and J genes are TRBV4-1 and TRBJ2-3; the match to TRBD2 covers 12 bases. The V segment lost 6 bases and the J segment 3 bases; nucleotides outside the gene matches: 7. The CDR3 covers 16 residues. Germline V lookup: CDR1 MGHRA, CDR2 YSYEKL. CDR3 in amino acids: CASRPTSGRQTDTQYF. The DNA of the CDR3 is TGCGCCAGCAGACCAACTAGCGGGAGGCAAACAGATACGCAGTATTTT.

The rearrangement links TRBV27 to TRBJ1-1; a possible D gene is TRBD1 (5 bases). Trimming stripped 5 bases from V and 1 base from J, with 14 bases between. The CDR3 length is 15 residues. Germline V gives CDR1 MNHEY, CDR2 SMNVEV (reference sequence). The CDR3, as DNA: TGTGCCAGCAGTCCGGACGAGCAGGGGAACACTGAAGCTTTCTTT. Its protein product is CASSPDEQGNTEAFF.

V usage is TRBV28 and J usage is TRBJ1-1, with 8 bases lining up with TRBD1. CDR1 is MDHEN, CDR2 SYDVKM, per germline. The CDR3 covers 17 residues. V lost 5 bases, J lost 0 bases, and 11 bases stayed unmatched. CDR3 nucleotides: TGTGCCAGCAGTCCCCGGACAGGGACCGTTATGAACACTGAAGCTTTCTTT. Its protein product is CASSPRTGTVMNTEAFF. The complete variable domain, with remaining parts taken from reference TRBV28 and TRBJ1-1, reads DVKVTQSSRYLVKRTGEKVFLECVQDMDHENMFWYRQDPGLGLRLIYFSYDVKMKEKGDIPEGYSVSREKKERFSLILESASTNQTSMYLCASSPRTGTVMNTEAFFGQGTRLTVV.

This clone was picked up one time. The rearrangement uses TRBV7-2 and TRBJ2-7, with 9 bases that match TRBD1. This CDR3 is built from 15 residues. V was clipped by 5 bases and J by 0 bases; unmatched bases: 5. Looked up from germline, CDR1 is SGHTA and CDR2 is FQGNSA. CDR3 sequence reads: CASSSPGQGSYEQYF. CDR3 nucleotides: TGTGCCAGCAGCAGTCCGGGACAGGGCTCCTACGAGCAGTACTTC.

The V and J genes are TRBV4-1 and TRBJ1-2; weak D call: TRBD1 (6 bases). Looked up from germline, CDR1 is MGHRA and CDR2 is YSYEKL. CDR3 length: 15 residues. V lost 1 base to trimming and J lost 7 bases, with 16 bases between them. CDR3 protein: CASSQARGRGSGYTF. The CDR3 DNA reads TGCGCCAGCAGCCAAGCCCGGGGCAGGGGATCTGGCTACACCTTC.

The chain has TRBV28 and TRBJ2-1; 9 bases are shared with TRBD2. The trim removed 6 bases at V and 9 bases at J, leaving 9 bases unmatched. This CDR3 spans 14 amino acids. The germline V gene has CDR1 MDHEN and CDR2 SYDVKM. The CDR3 DNA is TGTGCCAGCAGGGGTAGCGGGAGAACGGGTGAGCAGTTCTTC. It codes for CASRGSGRTGEQFF.

A single count supports this clone. The chain recombines TRBV19 with TRBJ2-5; 8 nucleotides line up with TRBD2. The germline CDR1 and CDR2 sequences are LNHDA and SQIVND (reference sequence). This CDR3 is 15 amino acids long. With V trimmed by 5 bases and J by 1 base, 6 bases remained unmatched. The CDR3 is CASSPSGGVQETQYF. Written as DNA, the CDR3 is TGTGCCAGTAGTCCGTCCGGGGGGGTCCAAGAGACCCAGTACTTC. The whole variable domain, filled in from reference TRBV19 and TRBJ2-5, reads DGGITQSPKYLFRKEGQNVTLSCEQNLNHDAMYWYRQDPGQGLRLIYYSQIVNDFQKGDIAEGYSVSREKKESFPLTVTSAQKNPTAFYLCASSPSGGVQETQYFGPGTRLLVL.

CDR3 nucleotide sequence: TGTGCCAGCAGCCCGACTCGGACATCCAAATCCCATGAGCAGTTCTTC. Residues: CASSPTRTSKSHEQFF. The chain is built from TRBV7-3 and TRBJ2-1; tentative D call: TRBD1 (5 bases). Germline CDR1 SGHTA, CDR2 FQGTGA. The length of the CDR3 is 16 residues. V gave up 5 bases and J gave up 8 bases, with 22 bases separating them.

The chain links TRBV6-6 to TRBJ1-1; a weak D match, TRBD1 (5 bases). The CDR3 sequence is 13 residues long. Germline assignment: CDR1 MNHNY and CDR2 SVGAGI (reference sequence). The germline V and J ends were trimmed by 3 bases and 5 bases, with 10 bases remaining between them. CDR3 sequence (DNA): TGTGCCAGCAGTTATAGCCAGGGTACTGAAGCTTTCTTT. Its translation: CASSYSQGTEAFF.